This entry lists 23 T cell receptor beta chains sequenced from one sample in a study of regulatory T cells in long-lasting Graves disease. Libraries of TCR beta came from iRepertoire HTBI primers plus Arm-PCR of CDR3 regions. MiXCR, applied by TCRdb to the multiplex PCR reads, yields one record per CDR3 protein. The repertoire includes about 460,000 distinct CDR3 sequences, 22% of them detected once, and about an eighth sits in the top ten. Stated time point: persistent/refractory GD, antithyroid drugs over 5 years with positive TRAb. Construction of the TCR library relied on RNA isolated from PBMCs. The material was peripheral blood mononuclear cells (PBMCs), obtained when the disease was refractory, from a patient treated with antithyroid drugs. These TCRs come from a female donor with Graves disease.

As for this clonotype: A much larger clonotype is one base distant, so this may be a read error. CDR3: CASSYPGRGVYGYTF. The CDR3, as DNA: TGTGCCAGCAGCTACCCGGGACGGGGGGTCTATGGCTACACCTTC. The chain is built from TRBV7-2 and TRBJ1-2, with D perhaps matching TRBD1 (5 bases). Trimming pared 4 bases from V and 4 bases from J, leaving 16 bases between. CDR3 length: 15 amino acids. Germline CDR1 and CDR2: SGHTA and FQGNSA.

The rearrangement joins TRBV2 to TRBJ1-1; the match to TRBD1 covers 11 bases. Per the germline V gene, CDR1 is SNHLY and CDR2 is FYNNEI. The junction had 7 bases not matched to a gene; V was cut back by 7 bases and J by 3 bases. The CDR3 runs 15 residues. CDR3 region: CASTRAGQGDTEAFF. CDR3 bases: TGTGCCAGCACCCGGGCGGGACAGGGGGACACTGAAGCTTTCTTT.

This chain's CDR3 is CASSLVSRETTEAFF. The CDR3 nucleotides read TGTGCCAGCAGCTTAGTCTCCCGGGAGACCACTGAAGCTTTCTTT. The chain joins TRBV13 to TRBJ1-1; the D is unclear. The V end was cut by 1 base, the J end by 4 bases, with 13 bases between. Germline V gives CDR1 PRHDT, CDR2 FYEKMQ (reference sequence). This CDR3 region has 15 residues.

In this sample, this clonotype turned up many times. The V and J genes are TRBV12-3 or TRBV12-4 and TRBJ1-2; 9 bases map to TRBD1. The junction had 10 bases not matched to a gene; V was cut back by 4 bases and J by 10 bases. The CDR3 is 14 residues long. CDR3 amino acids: CASSSTGTGTHYTF. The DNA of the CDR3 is TGTGCCAGCAGTTCTACCGGGACAGGGACCCACTACACCTTC.

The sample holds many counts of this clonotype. The CDR3: CASSAYRDNSPLHF. DNA for the CDR3: TGTGCCAGCAGTGCCTACAGGGATAATTCACCCCTCCACTTT. This chain links TRBV28 with TRBJ1-6; possible D gene TRBD1, 6 bases. V was trimmed by 5 bases and J by 5 bases, leaving 10 bases between them. The CDR3 totals 14 residues. Germline V gene data show CDR1 as MDHEN and CDR2 as SYDVKM.

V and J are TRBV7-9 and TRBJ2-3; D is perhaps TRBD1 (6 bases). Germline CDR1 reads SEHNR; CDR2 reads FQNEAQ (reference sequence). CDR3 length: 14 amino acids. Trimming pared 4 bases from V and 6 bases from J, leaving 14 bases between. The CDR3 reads CASSSGARMDTQYF. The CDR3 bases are TGTGCCAGCAGCTCAGGGGCGAGGATGGATACGCAGTATTTT.

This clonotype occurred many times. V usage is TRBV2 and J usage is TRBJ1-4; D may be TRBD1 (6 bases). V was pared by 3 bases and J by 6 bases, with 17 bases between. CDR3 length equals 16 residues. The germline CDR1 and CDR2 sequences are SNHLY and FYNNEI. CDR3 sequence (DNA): TGTGCCAGCAGTGACGGGCAACCCGGGGGGCATGAAAAACTGTTTTTT. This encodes CASSDGQPGGHEKLFF.

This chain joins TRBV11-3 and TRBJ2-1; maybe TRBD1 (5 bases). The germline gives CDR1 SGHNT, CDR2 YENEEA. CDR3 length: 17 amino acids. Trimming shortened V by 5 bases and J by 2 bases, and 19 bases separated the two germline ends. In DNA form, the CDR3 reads TGTGCCAGCAGCCCCCCATTGACAGAAGCTCCCTACAATGAGCAGTTCTTC. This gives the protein CASSPPLTEAPYNEQFF.

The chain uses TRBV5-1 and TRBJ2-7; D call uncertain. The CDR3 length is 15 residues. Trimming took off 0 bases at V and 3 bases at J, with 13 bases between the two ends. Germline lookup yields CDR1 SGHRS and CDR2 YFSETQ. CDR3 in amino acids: CASSLDRRPHYEQYF. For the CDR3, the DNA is TGCGCCAGCAGCTTGGACAGAAGGCCTCACTACGAGCAGTACTTC. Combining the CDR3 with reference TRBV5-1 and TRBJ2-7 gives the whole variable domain KAGVTQTPRYLIKTRGQQVTLSCSPISGHRSVSWYQQTPGQGLQFLFEYFSETQRNKGNFPGRFSGRQFSNSRSEMNVSTLELGDSALYLCASSLDRRPHYEQYFGPGTRLTVT.

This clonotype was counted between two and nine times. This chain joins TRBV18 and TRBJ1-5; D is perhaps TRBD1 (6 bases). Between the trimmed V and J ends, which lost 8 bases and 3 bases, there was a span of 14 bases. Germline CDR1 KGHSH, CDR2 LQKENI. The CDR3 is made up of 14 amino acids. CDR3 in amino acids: CASSPGGLNQPQHF. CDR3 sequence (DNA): TGTGCCAGCAGCCCCGGGGGGCTCAATCAGCCCCAGCATTTT.

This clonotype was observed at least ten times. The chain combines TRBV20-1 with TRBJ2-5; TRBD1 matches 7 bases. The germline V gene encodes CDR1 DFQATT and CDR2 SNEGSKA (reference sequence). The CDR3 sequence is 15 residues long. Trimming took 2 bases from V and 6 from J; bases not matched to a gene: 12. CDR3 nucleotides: TGCAGTGCTAGATCCTCGCCGACAGGGAAACAGACCCAGTACTTC. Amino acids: CSARSSPTGKQTQYF.

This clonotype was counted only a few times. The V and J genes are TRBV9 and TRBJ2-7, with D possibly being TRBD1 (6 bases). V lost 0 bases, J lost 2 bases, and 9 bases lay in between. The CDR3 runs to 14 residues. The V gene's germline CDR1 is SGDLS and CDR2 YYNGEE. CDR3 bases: TGTGCCAGCAGCGTAGGGGACAATCCCTACGAGCAGTACTTC. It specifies CASSVGDNPYEQYF.

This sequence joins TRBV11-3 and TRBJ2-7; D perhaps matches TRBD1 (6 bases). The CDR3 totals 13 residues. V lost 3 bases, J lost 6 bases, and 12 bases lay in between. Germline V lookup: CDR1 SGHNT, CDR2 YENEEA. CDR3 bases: TGTGCCAGCAGCTTGGGGGCAGCAGGCGAGCAGTACTTC. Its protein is CASSLGAAGEQYF.

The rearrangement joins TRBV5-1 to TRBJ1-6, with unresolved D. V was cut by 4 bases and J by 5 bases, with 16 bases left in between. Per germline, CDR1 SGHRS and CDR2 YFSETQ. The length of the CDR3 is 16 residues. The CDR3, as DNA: TGCGCCAGCAGCGCGGCCGTTCTCGTCGATAATTCACCCCTCCACTTT. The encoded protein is CASSAAVLVDNSPLHF.

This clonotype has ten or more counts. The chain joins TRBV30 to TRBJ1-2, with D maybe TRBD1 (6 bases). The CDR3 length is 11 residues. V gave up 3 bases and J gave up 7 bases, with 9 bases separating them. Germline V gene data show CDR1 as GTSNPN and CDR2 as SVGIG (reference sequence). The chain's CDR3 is CAWRRQVGYTF. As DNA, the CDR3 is TGTGCCTGGAGACGACAGGTTGGCTACACCTTC.

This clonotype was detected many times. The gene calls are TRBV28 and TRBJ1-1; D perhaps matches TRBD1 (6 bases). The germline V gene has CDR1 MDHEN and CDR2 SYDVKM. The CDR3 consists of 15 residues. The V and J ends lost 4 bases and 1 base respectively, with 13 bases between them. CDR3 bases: TGTGCCAGCAGTTCTACGACAGGCTCGAACACTGAAGCTTTCTTT. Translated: CASSSTTGSNTEAFF.

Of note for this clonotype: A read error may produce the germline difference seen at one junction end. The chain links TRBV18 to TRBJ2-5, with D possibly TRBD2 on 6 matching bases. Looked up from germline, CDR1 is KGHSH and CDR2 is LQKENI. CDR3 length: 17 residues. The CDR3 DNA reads TGTGCCAGCTCGCCACGGGGGTCAGGGCGCACCCAAGAGACCCAGTACTTC. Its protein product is CASSPRGSGRTQETQYF.

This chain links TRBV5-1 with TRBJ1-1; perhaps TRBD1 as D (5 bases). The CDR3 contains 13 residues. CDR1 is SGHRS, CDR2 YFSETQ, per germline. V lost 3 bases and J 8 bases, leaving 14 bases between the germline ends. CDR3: CASSWGREGEAFF. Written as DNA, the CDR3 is TGCGCCAGCAGCTGGGGACGGGAGGGGGAAGCTTTCTTT. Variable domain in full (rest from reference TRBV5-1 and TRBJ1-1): KAGVTQTPRYLIKTRGQQVTLSCSPISGHRSVSWYQQTPGQGLQFLFEYFSETQRNKGNFPGRFSGRQFSNSRSEMNVSTLELGDSALYLCASSWGREGEAFFGQGTRLTVV.

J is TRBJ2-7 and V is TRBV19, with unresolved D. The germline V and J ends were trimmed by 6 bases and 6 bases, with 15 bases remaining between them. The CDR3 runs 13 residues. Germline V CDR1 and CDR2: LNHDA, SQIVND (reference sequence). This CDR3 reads CASREVIGGEQYF. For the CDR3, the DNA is TGTGCCAGTAGGGAAGTAATTGGTGGCGAGCAGTACTTC.

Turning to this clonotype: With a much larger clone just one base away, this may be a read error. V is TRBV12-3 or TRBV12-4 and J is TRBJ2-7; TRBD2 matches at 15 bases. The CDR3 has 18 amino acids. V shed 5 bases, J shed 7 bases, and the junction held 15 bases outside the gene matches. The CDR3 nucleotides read TGTGCCAGCAGTAATGGCCCTTTAGGGACTAGCGGGAGGACTGAGCAGTACTTC. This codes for CASSNGPLGTSGRTEQYF.

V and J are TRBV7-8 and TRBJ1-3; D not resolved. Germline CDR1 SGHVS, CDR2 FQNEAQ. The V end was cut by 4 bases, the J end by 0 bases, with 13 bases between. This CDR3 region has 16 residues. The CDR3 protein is CASSWPVGSSGNTIYF. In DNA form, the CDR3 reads TGTGCCAGCAGCTGGCCAGTCGGGAGCTCTGGAAACACCATATATTTT. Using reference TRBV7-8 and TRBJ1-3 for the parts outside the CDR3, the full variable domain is GAGVSQSPRYKVAKRGQDVALRCDPISGHVSLFWYQQALGQGPEFLTYFQNEAQLDKSGLPSDRFFAERPEGSVSTLKIQRTQQEDSAVYLCASSWPVGSSGNTIYFGEGSWLTVV.

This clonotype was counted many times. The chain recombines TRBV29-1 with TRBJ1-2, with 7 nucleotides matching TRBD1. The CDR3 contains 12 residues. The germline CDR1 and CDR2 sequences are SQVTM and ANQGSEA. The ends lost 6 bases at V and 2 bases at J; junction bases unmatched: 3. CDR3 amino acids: CSVLTGNYGYTF. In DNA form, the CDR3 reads TGCAGCGTCCTGACAGGGAACTATGGCTACACCTTC.

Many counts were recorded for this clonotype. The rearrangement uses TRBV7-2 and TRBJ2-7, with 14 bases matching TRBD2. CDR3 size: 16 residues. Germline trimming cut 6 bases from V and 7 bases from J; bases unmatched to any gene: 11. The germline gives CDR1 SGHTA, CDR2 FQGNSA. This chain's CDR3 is CASRSRLAGGSGEQYF. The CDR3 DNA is TGTGCCAGCAGATCACGACTAGCGGGAGGGTCGGGAGAGCAGTACTTC.